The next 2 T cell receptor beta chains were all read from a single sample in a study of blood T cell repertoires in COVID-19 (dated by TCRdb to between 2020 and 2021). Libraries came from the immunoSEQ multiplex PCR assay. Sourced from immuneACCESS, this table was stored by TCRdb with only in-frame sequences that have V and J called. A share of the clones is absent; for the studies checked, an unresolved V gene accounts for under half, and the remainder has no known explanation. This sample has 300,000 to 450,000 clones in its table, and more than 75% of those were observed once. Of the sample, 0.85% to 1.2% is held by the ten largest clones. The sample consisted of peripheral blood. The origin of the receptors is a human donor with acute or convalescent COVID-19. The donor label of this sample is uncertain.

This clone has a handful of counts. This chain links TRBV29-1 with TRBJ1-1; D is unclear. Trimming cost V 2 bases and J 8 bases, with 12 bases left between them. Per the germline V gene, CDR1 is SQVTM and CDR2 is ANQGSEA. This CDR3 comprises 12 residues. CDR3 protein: CSVEFGEVEAFF. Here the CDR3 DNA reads TGCAGCGTTGAATTTGGAGAAGTAGAAGCTTTCTTT.

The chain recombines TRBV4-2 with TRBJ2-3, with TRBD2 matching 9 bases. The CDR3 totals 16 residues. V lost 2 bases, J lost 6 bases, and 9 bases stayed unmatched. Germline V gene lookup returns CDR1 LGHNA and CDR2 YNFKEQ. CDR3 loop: CASSQMGGGGGDTQYF. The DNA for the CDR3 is TGTGCCAGCAGCCAAATGGGGGGCGGGGGGGGCGATACGCAGTATTTT.